The entry below gives a single TCR beta chain sequence along with its context. No antigen is known for it. This record belongs to a study of long-term antiretroviral therapy in people with HIV. Study outcomes and limitations: An increase in diversity followed ART, yet levels stayed below transplant donor controls. Compared with controls, HIV repertoires showed narrower CDR3 length ranges.

They ran version v3.0 of the immunoSEQ assay at survey level. Profiling relied on immunoSEQ multiplex PCR, and the TCRdb table lists in-frame clones only, not all of them. This table holds fewer than 40,000 clones, around 94% found once. The CDR3 contains 16 residues. The trim removed 5 bases at V and 0 bases at J, leaving 7 bases unmatched. CDR1 is SGHTA, CDR2 FQGTGA, per germline. This clonotype was sampled from a woman in her fifties or sixties with HIV. The source was unsorted PBMCs, collected around 5 years after starting antiretroviral therapy. This chain links TRBV7-3 with TRBJ1-2, with 9 bases identical to TRBD1. CDR3 coding DNA: TGTGCCAGCAGCCCAAGACAGGGGGGGACTAACTATGGCTACACCTTC. Its translation: CASSPRQGGTNYGYTF.